This TCR beta chain was sequenced during a study of beta chain features in type 1 diabetes. Whole-study findings and limits: All four CD4+ subsets from Type 1 diabetes patients carried moderately but significantly shorter TCRB CDR3s. Insertions were fewer and deletions more numerous at VDJ junctions in type 1 diabetes patients. Cells carrying high TCR expression could end up over-represented when cDNA is sequenced.

Turning to this clone: Its antigen is not known.

The length of the CDR3 is 14 residues. Trimming cost V 2 bases and J 2 bases, with 10 bases left between them. Germline loops: CDR1 SGDLS, CDR2 YYNGEE. The entirety of the isolated RNA underwent reverse transcription, so expressed TCRB transcripts were sequenced. TCRdb's table, derived via immunoSEQ multiplex PCR, lists solely in-frame clones and lacks some. The sample records approximately 250,000 clones, about a sixth being singletons. The clonotype originates from a man aged 25 to 45 with type 1 diabetes. The chain uses TRBV9 and TRBJ2-5; D remains ambiguous. Sample: naive CD4+ T cells from blood. In DNA, the CDR3 is TGTGCCAGCAGCGTTAGGGCGTTTCAAGAGACCCAGTACTTC. Amino acid sequence: CASSVRAFQETQYF. Full variable domain (missing parts from reference TRBV9 and TRBJ2-5): DSGVTQTPKHLITATGQRVTLRCSPRSGDLSVYWYQQSLDQGLQFLIQYYNGEERAKGNILERFSAQQFPDLHSELNLSSLELGDSALYFCASSVRAFQETQYFGPGTRLLVL.